Listed below are T cell receptor beta chains from one sample, sequenced in a study. TCRdb fed the RT-PCR reads into MiXCR, producing one record per CDR3 protein. The sample records about 700,000 distinct CDR3 sequences, about 14% being singletons. Sequenced material: memory CD4+ T cells from blood. The receptor source for this set is a female donor in good health, serving as a healthy control. Both conserved end residues are part of each CDR3. Each record gives: D gene, J gene, V gene, clone size, CDR3 protein, CDR3 DNA. D genes are given only for firm matches. Expanded clones are given a class, and other clones once, few, many or no size at all.

TRBD2,TRBJ2-2,TRBV7-3,many,CASSLRITSGRGGRTGELFF,TGTGCCAGCAGCCTTCGAATTACTAGCGGGAGAGGGGGGAGGACCGGGGAGCTGTTTTTT
TRBD2,TRBJ2-1,TRBV7-3,NA,CASSLRDYREQFF,TGTGCCAGCAGCTTAAGGGACTACCGGGAGCAGTTCTTC
TRBD2,TRBJ2-5,TRBV4-3,many,CASSQTSGGARETQYF,TGCGCCAGCAGCCAAACTAGCGGGGGGGCCCGGGAGACCCAGTACTTC
NA,TRBJ1-2,TRBV7-9,NA,CASSLVEGDGYGYTF,TGTGCCAGCAGCTTAGTTGAGGGGGACGGCTATGGCTACACCTTC
NA,TRBJ2-2,TRBV10-3,many,CAITPYRDTSNTGELFF,TGTGCCATCACCCCCTACCGGGACACGTCGAACACCGGGGAGCTGTTTTTT
TRBD1,TRBJ1-2,TRBV12-3/TRBV12-4,many,CASSRGQGAGYTF,TGTGCCAGCAGCCGGGGACAGGGGGCTGGCTACACCTTC
NA,TRBJ2-7,TRBV7-9,NA,CASSPAGWEFGQYF,TGTGCCAGCAGCCCAGCGGGCTGGGAGTTTGGGCAGTACTTC
NA,TRBJ1-1,TRBV4-3,few,CASSRVEWDTEAFF,TGCGCCAGCAGCCGAGTTGAGTGGGACACTGAAGCTTTCTTT
NA,TRBJ2-5,TRBV24-1,NA,CATSGPRAAGTQYF,TGTGCCACATCAGGACCCAGGGCTGCGGGGACCCAGTACTTC
NA,TRBJ2-7,TRBV5-1,many,CASSLEGSGGSGEQYF,TGCGCCAGCAGCTTGGAGGGAAGTGGAGGTTCGGGCGAGCAGTACTTC
NA,TRBJ2-1,TRBV5-1,many,CASSLAGALDEQFF,TGCGCCAGCAGCTTGGCGGGAGCTCTCGATGAGCAGTTCTTC
TRBD1,TRBJ2-3,TRBV12-3/TRBV12-4,NA,CASRPGQGWEYF,TGTGCCAGCAGACCGGGACAGGGGTGGGAGTATTTT
TRBD1,TRBJ1-4,TRBV6-6,NA,CASRWGQVDEKLFF,TGTGCCAGCAGGTGGGGACAGGTAGATGAAAAACTGTTTTTT
TRBD2,TRBJ2-3,TRBV7-3,few,CASSSSGVDTQYF,TGTGCCAGCAGCTCTAGCGGGGTAGATACGCAGTATTTT
NA,TRBJ2-1,TRBV20-1,many,CSAYPLAANNEQFF,TGCAGTGCTTACCCACTAGCCGCGAACAATGAGCAGTTCTTC
NA,TRBJ1-2,TRBV10-3,NA,CAISGDGGYYGYTF,TGTGCCATCAGTGGTGATGGAGGGTACTATGGCTACACCTTC
TRBD1,TRBJ1-4,TRBV6-2/TRBV6-3,many,CASSDGQASTNEKLFF,TGTGCCAGCAGTGACGGACAGGCCTCAACTAATGAAAAACTGTTTTTT
TRBD2,TRBJ2-7,TRBV7-2,many,CASSHTGTSGDSYEQYF,TGTGCCAGCAGCCATACAGGGACTAGCGGGGACTCCTACGAGCAGTACTTC
NA,TRBJ1-2,TRBV4-1,few,CASSQLTGDGYTF,TGCGCCAGCAGCCAACTAACCGGAGATGGCTACACCTTC
TRBD2,TRBJ2-3,TRBV20-1,few,CSAQTSGRWGTQYF,TGCAGTGCTCAGACTAGCGGGAGATGGGGTACGCAGTATTTT
NA,TRBJ2-2,TRBV9,NA,CASSVAVGGADTGELFF,TGTGCCAGCAGCGTAGCAGTCGGAGGGGCGGACACCGGGGAGCTGTTTTTT
TRBD2,TRBJ2-5,TRBV11-1,many,CASSSTGTSEKETQYF,TGTGCCAGCAGTTCTACCGGGACTAGCGAAAAAGAGACCCAGTACTTC
TRBD2,TRBJ2-1,TRBV20-1,few,CSASGRTLAGGYNEQFF,TGCAGTGCTAGCGGGCGTACACTAGCGGGAGGGTACAATGAGCAGTTCTTC
NA,TRBJ1-1,TRBV30,NA,CAFGQAGLTQAFF,TGTGCCTTTGGGCAGGCTGGATTAACTCAAGCTTTCTTT
TRBD1,TRBJ1-5,TRBV5-6,NA,CASSSRDSINQPQHF,TGTGCCAGCAGCTCGAGGGACAGTATCAATCAGCCCCAGCATTTT
NA,TRBJ2-1,TRBV10-3,once,CAISESKGTEQFF,TGTGCCATCAGTGAGTCGAAAGGGACTGAGCAGTTCTTC
TRBD1,TRBJ2-2,TRBV12-3/TRBV12-4,many,CASSSSDRGPGELFF,TGTGCCAGCAGTTCCTCGGACAGGGGGCCCGGGGAGCTGTTTTTT
NA,TRBJ2-5,TRBV20-1,few,CSAPGPKETQYF,TGCAGTGCCCCCGGGCCTAAAGAGACCCAGTACTTC
NA,TRBJ1-2,TRBV30,few,CAWSVGGSGYTF,TGTGCCTGGAGTGTAGGCGGGAGTGGCTACACCTTC
NA,TRBJ1-5,TRBV5-6,NA,CASSFGRVGQPQHF,TGTGCCAGCAGCTTTGGTAGGGTGGGTCAGCCCCAGCATTTT
NA,TRBJ2-7,TRBV6-6,few,CASRESTSPGYEQYF,TGTGCCAGCAGGGAATCGACATCCCCTGGGTACGAGCAGTACTTC
TRBD2,TRBJ2-1,TRBV24-1,NA,CATSDIGGVNEQFF,TGTGCCACCAGTGATATTGGGGGGGTCAATGAGCAGTTCTTC
NA,TRBJ2-7,TRBV24-1,NA,CATSDPPSYEQYF,TGTGCCACCAGTGATCCCCCTTCCTACGAGCAGTACTTC
NA,TRBJ2-3,TRBV10-3,NA,CAISSSAGTQPRGGTQYF,TGTGCCATCAGTTCGTCGGCCGGGACTCAACCTCGAGGGGGTACGCAGTATTTT
TRBD1,TRBJ2-5,TRBV18,few,CASSPRQGVGQETQYF,TGTGCCAGCTCGCCCAGACAGGGAGTCGGACAAGAGACCCAGTACTTC
NA,TRBJ2-7,TRBV7-9,NA,CASSLVQGGGSGYEQYF,TGTGCCAGCAGCTTAGTTCAGGGGGGGGGATCCGGCTACGAGCAGTACTTC
TRBD2,TRBJ2-1,TRBV9,many,CASSGGLAAYNEQFF,TGTGCCAGCAGCGGCGGACTAGCGGCCTACAATGAGCAGTTCTTC
TRBD1,TRBJ2-7,TRBV27,many,CASSFGDRVRDEQYF,TGTGCCAGCAGTTTCGGGGACAGGGTTAGGGACGAGCAGTACTTC
NA,TRBJ2-1,TRBV6-5,many,CASSRDGSYNEQFF,TGTGCCAGCAGCCGGGACGGCTCCTACAATGAGCAGTTCTTC
NA,TRBJ2-7,TRBV20-1,few,CSAPRAGAVVEEQYF,TGCAGTGCTCCCCGAGCGGGCGCCGTGGTTGAAGAGCAGTACTTC
TRBD1,TRBJ2-3,TRBV20-1,many,CSASATGGGTDTQYF,TGCAGTGCTAGTGCGACAGGGGGCGGTACAGATACGCAGTATTTT
NA,TRBJ2-3,TRBV5-1,few,CASSLGYDTDTQYF,TGCGCCAGCAGCTTAGGATATGACACAGATACGCAGTATTTT